This T cell receptor (beta chain) is drawn from a study of CD4 T cells in relation to SARS-CoV-2 and coronaviruses. Study context: The restricting HLA molecule for shared crossreactive spike epitopes was mapped.

In regard to this clone: Its antigen is unknown.

Produced via immunoSEQ multiplex PCR; TCRdb's table is partial and in-frame only. Among about 64,000 clones, about 94% were seen once, and the ten largest hold 0.14%. The study, taken as a whole, reports: Compared with monoreactive clones, crossreactive clones showed significantly weaker SARS-CoV-2 expansion.

This CDR3 has 16 residues. V lost 5 bases and J lost 4; bases outside the gene matches: 10. Germline-derived CDR1 and CDR2 are SSHAT and FNYEAQ (reference sequence). CD4+ T cells from unexposed donors were obtained before the COVID-19 pandemic (2011-2018). The material sequenced was naive CD4+ T cells from PBMCs. Subset: naive CD4+ T cells isolated by negative enrichment. The sequence was obtained from a human donor in good health. The chain is built from TRBV7-7 and TRBJ2-2, with TRBD1 matching over 7 bases. The CDR3 sequence is CASSPGQATLTGELFF. Written as DNA, the CDR3 is TGTGCCAGCAGCCCAGGACAGGCAACCCTCACCGGGGAGCTGTTTTTT.